A selection of T cell receptor beta chains follows, all from one sample in a study of blood T cell repertoires in COVID-19. The assay was immunoSEQ multiplex PCR, and TCRdb's table has in-frame clones only and misses some. The data hold tens of thousands of clones, with 80% to 85% observed a single time. Sequenced material: peripheral blood. The receptors come from a man between 25 and 39 years old with COVID-19, enrolled during active disease. Each CDR3 is given without its conserved first and last residue. Clone size is stated in some rows and not others, as once, few, many or a class when expanded.

TRBV5-8	.	TRBJ1-5	ASSLGWRESQPQH
TRBV14	.	TRBJ2-2	ASSQAGELF
TRBV5-1	.	TRBJ1-3	ASSSDPGSSGNTIY
TRBV28	.	TRBJ1-4	ASSSGQGAREKLF
TRBV15	.	TRBJ2-7	ATSRQGASYEQY
TRBV4-1	.	TRBJ2-1	ASSRTSGSDEQF
TRBV16	.	TRBJ1-6	ASSPRTGVNSPLH
TRBV27	.	TRBJ2-1	ASSTRLVKSYNEQF
TRBV19	.	TRBJ2-1	ASSIGSNEQF
TRBV6-2/TRBV6-3	once	TRBJ2-7	ASSYSGGGSYEQY
TRBV9	once	TRBJ2-5	ASSAGTSGMGETQY
TRBV10-3	.	TRBJ2-2	AISARQERTGELF
TRBV18	.	TRBJ1-2	ASSSRQGEVGYT
TRBV11-2	once	TRBJ1-5	ASSLAGGNQPQH
TRBV4-1	once	TRBJ2-1	ASSPTGENEQF
TRBV28	.	TRBJ1-5	ASRRQGGNQPQH
TRBV10-3	.	TRBJ2-7	AISPNQGLAGGVHEQY
TRBV28	.	TRBJ2-1	ASEGQAGDNEQF
TRBV7-2	.	TRBJ1-1	ASSPSPGMNTEAF
TRBV2	.	TRBJ2-1	ASSLDRGRGNEQF
TRBV10-3	few	TRBJ1-3	AISERAGQGNTIY
TRBV7-2	.	TRBJ2-5	ASSLMGTRQETQY
TRBV6-5	.	TRBJ1-4	ASSRRQGEKLF
TRBV19	.	TRBJ1-5	ASSSTSLNQPQH
TRBV4-2	.	TRBJ1-1	ASSHPGGPQRNTEAF
TRBV29-1	.	TRBJ1-6	SVATGDPNSPLH
TRBV6-5	.	TRBJ2-7	ASSPGQGRNEQY
TRBV19	few	TRBJ1-3	ASTTDRLRSGNTIY
TRBV7-9	.	TRBJ2-7	ASSSTGGVSGRGSYEQY
TRBV2	.	TRBJ2-5	AIPGHIQETQY
TRBV5-4	.	TRBJ2-3	ASSLDGDTQY
TRBV19	.	TRBJ2-2	ASSRQPGQMITGELF
TRBV5-1	.	TRBJ1-4	ASSLGGLNEKLF
TRBV3-1/TRBV3-2	.	TRBJ1-1	ASSRGPQGDTEAF
TRBV7-8	.	TRBJ1-2	ASSLGSIGATTSYGYT
TRBV19	.	TRBJ1-2	ASNRDRGTGYT
TRBV27	.	TRBJ1-2	ASSYSYRGRNFYGYT
TRBV6-2/TRBV6-3	.	TRBJ2-3	ASSYAGLASTDTQY
TRBV11-2	.	TRBJ1-3	ASSLGGSGNTIY
TRBV28	.	TRBJ2-3	ASSLDRGADTQY